Presented here are 10 T cell receptor beta chains from one specimen sequenced in a study of identical twins. TCRdb called the 5' RACE reads again in MiXCR, with one record for every CDR3 protein. The table records around 480,000 distinct CDR3 sequences, around an eighth of them present only once. This sample was also put to use in a study of yellow fever vaccine responses in identical twins.

Sequencing was done on a sample of CD4+ T cells sorted from blood. The receptors come from a young woman in good health.

This chain links TRBV7-2 with TRBJ2-2; D is undetermined. The CDR3 is 17 amino acids. The ends were cut back, 0 bases at V and 2 bases at J, with 13 bases in the middle. CDR1 is SGHTA and CDR2 is FQGNSA in the germline V gene. In nucleotides, the CDR3 is TGTGCCAGCAGCTTAGCACCGCTTTCGAGTAACACCGGGGAGCTGTTTTTT. Protein: CASSLAPLSSNTGELFF.

This clonotype came up many times. The chain couples TRBV12-3 or TRBV12-4 to TRBJ2-5, with D possibly matching TRBD1 (6 bases). Between the trimmed V and J ends, which lost 5 bases and 1 base, there was a span of 8 bases. This CDR3 is 13 amino acids long. The CDR3 sequence is CASSRTVQETQYF. CDR3 coding DNA: TGTGCCAGCAGTCGGACAGTCCAAGAGACCCAGTACTTC.

The V gene is TRBV2, the J gene TRBJ2-3; possibly TRBD2 for D (6 bases). Germline V gene lookup returns CDR1 SNHLY and CDR2 FYNNEI. The CDR3 covers 16 residues. The V end lost 3 bases, the J end lost 4 bases, and 17 bases lay between the germline ends. In nucleotides, the CDR3 is TGTGCCAGCAGTGATGGAGTCGGGAGTGGCGCAGATACGCAGTATTTT. This sequence encodes CASSDGVGSGADTQYF.

The chain recombines TRBV27 with TRBJ1-1; TRBD1 agrees at 9 bases. J was trimmed by 0 bases and V by 6 bases; bases with no gene match: 8. This CDR3 region has 16 residues. The germline V gene encodes CDR1 MNHEY and CDR2 SMNVEV (reference sequence). The CDR3 sequence: CASSRGGQGLNTEAFF. CDR3 DNA: TGTGCCAGCAGCCGGGGGGGACAGGGACTGAACACTGAAGCTTTCTTT.

V and J are TRBV7-2 and TRBJ1-2; D gene uncertain. Germline loops: CDR1 SGHTA, CDR2 FQGNSA. The ends were cut back, 1 base at V and 7 bases at J, with 16 bases in the middle. The CDR3 runs to 15 residues. The CDR3 nucleotides read TGTGCCAGCAGCTTAGTCGTCGACGGGAAGTCTGGCTACACCTTC. Translating gives CASSLVVDGKSGYTF.

The rearrangement uses TRBV7-9 and TRBJ2-1; no firm D call. Trimming removed 7 bases at V and 5 bases at J, with 12 bases between. The CDR3 has 13 residues. The germline gives CDR1 SEHNR, CDR2 FQNEAQ (reference sequence). The chain's CDR3 is CASKRQGNNEQFF. The CDR3 bases are TGTGCCAGCAAAAGACAAGGGAACAATGAGCAGTTCTTC.

The sample holds many counts of this clonotype. The V and J genes are TRBV29-1 and TRBJ2-3; D tentatively fits TRBD1 or TRBD2 (5 bases each). The V gene's germline CDR1 is SQVTM and CDR2 ANQGSEA. Trimming took off 3 bases at V and 1 base at J, with 8 bases between the two ends. CDR3 length equals 13 residues. The CDR3 sequence is CSVEVGGTDTQYF. For the CDR3, the DNA is TGCAGCGTTGAGGTGGGGGGCACAGATACGCAGTATTTT.

This clonotype was seen a handful of times. The V call is TRBV25-1, the J call TRBJ2-2; possibly TRBD1 or TRBD2 for D (5 bases each). This CDR3 contains 16 residues. Germline values: CDR1 MGHDK, CDR2 SYGVNS. Trimming shortened V by 4 bases and J by 1 base, and 13 bases separated the two germline ends. The CDR3 coding sequence is TGTGCCAGCAGTGTATCGGGACGCGGGAACACCGGGGAGCTGTTTTTT. It yields the protein CASSVSGRGNTGELFF.

V gene TRBV15 combines with J gene TRBJ2-3; D not certain. The CDR3 is made up of 14 amino acids. Trimming left V 3 bases short and J 4 bases short, with 11 bases between. Per germline, CDR1 LNHNV and CDR2 YYDKDF (reference sequence). The CDR3 DNA reads TGTGCCACCAGCAGGGGCGTCCAGGCAGATACGCAGTATTTT. Translated, it gives CATSRGVQADTQYF.

In its sample, this clonotype was seen a few times. J is TRBJ2-1 and V is TRBV5-6, with D hard to call. CDR3 length: 15 amino acids. V was shortened by 3 bases and J by 6 bases, with 16 bases between the two germline ends. Germline V gives CDR1 SGHDT, CDR2 YYEEEE. The CDR3, as DNA: TGTGCCAGCAGCTCAACCGGACCACGTTCCAATGAGCAGTTCTTC. It is translated as CASSSTGPRSNEQFF.